These 29 T cell receptor beta chains were all obtained from the same sample, sequenced in a study of T cell responses to AZD1222 COVID-19 vaccine. Assay: immunoSEQ multiplex PCR; the TCRdb copy retains only in-frame clones and omits some. The sample has 150,000 to 200,000 clones; roughly 93% are singletons. This specimen consisted of peripheral blood, obtained on day 0 of AZD1222 vaccination. These TCRs come from an adult in good health.

V usage is TRBV30 and J usage is TRBJ1-5; D is uncertain. CDR1 and CDR2 (germline): GTSNPN, SVGIG (reference sequence). The CDR3 is 13 residues long. V shed 5 bases and J shed 1 base, with 9 bases lying between them. CDR3 amino acids: CAWSPGSNQPQHF. Written as DNA, the CDR3 is TGTGCCTGGTCACCGGGGAGCAATCAGCCCCAGCATTTT.

The rearrangement uses TRBV6-2 or TRBV6-3 and TRBJ2-1, with D unclear. V was pared by 4 bases and J by 0 bases, with 7 bases between. CDR3 length: 14 amino acids. CDR1 is MNHEY and CDR2 is SVGEGT in the germline V gene. The CDR3 reads CASSSADSYNEQFF. CDR3 coding DNA: TGTGCCAGCAGTTCGGCGGACTCCTACAATGAGCAGTTCTTC.

J is TRBJ2-2 and V is TRBV6-4; D not resolved. The CDR3 is made up of 14 amino acids. Trimming cost V 5 bases and J 0 bases, with 7 bases left between them. Germline V gene lookup returns CDR1 MRHNA and CDR2 SNTAGT. The CDR3 region is CASSFLANTGELFF. CDR3 DNA: TGTGCCAGCAGTTTCCTCGCGAACACCGGGGAGCTGTTTTTT.

About this clone: This same CDR3 is encoded by further DNA sequences in the sample. The chain links TRBV28 to TRBJ1-5; no reliable D call. Germline values: CDR1 MDHEN, CDR2 SYDVKM. V shed 3 bases and J shed 6 bases, with 9 bases lying between them. The CDR3 extends over 13 amino acids. The CDR3 loop is CASSFRGSQPQHF. The DNA of the CDR3 is TGTGCCAGCAGTTTCAGAGGTAGTCAGCCCCAGCATTTT.

The genes are TRBV25-1 and TRBJ2-2, with 7 bases identical to TRBD2. CDR1 is MGHDK, CDR2 SYGVNS, per germline. J was trimmed by 7 bases and V by 1 base; bases with no gene match: 6. CDR3 length: 15 amino acids. CDR3 coding DNA: TGTGCCAGCAGTGAATTACTTAGGGAGGGCGGGGAGCTGTTTTTT. It codes for CASSELLREGGELFF.

The chain links TRBV5-4 to TRBJ1-1, with 7 positions matching TRBD1. This CDR3 region has 14 residues. With V trimmed by 6 bases and J by 4 bases, 9 bases remained unmatched. Looked up from germline, CDR1 is SGHNT and CDR2 is YYREEE (reference sequence). CDR3 loop: CASTLDRAGTEAFF. The CDR3 DNA sequence: TGTGCCAGCACCCTAGACAGGGCGGGCACTGAAGCTTTCTTT.

This clone was counted a few times. The chain joins TRBV5-1 to TRBJ1-1; D gene ambiguous. The CDR3 is 14 amino acids. Trimming left V 4 bases short and J 1 base short, with 11 bases between. In germline, CDR1 is SGHRS, CDR2 YFSETQ. The CDR3 loop is CASSPNVGNTEAFF. Here the CDR3 DNA reads TGCGCCAGCAGCCCTAATGTAGGGAACACTGAAGCTTTCTTT. Full variable domain (missing parts from reference TRBV5-1 and TRBJ1-1): KAGVTQTPRYLIKTRGQQVTLSCSPISGHRSVSWYQQTPGQGLQFLFEYFSETQRNKGNFPGRFSGRQFSNSRSEMNVSTLELGDSALYLCASSPNVGNTEAFFGQGTRLTVV.

V is TRBV28 and J is TRBJ2-7, with TRBD2 identical over 11 bases. With V trimmed by 6 bases and J by 5 bases, 9 bases remained unmatched. The CDR3 covers 15 residues. Germline V gene data show CDR1 as MDHEN and CDR2 as SYDVKM. CDR3 DNA: TGTGCCAGCAGCGTTGGGGGACTAGCGGCCAACGAGCAGTACTTC. Amino acids: CASSVGGLAANEQYF.

The chain has TRBV19 and TRBJ1-5, with D unresolved. The CDR3 totals 14 residues. The germline V gene has CDR1 LNHDA and CDR2 SQIVND (reference sequence). Trimming took 5 bases from V and 7 from J, leaving 15 bases between them. CDR3 in DNA: TGTGCCAGTAGTCTTCCTGGGGAGGGACAGCCCCAGCATTTT. Its translation is CASSLPGEGQPQHF.

The chain is built from TRBV9 and TRBJ2-1; maybe TRBD2 (6 bases). The CDR3 sequence is 15 residues long. Per germline, CDR1 SGDLS and CDR2 YYNGEE. The ends were cut back, 0 bases at V and 0 bases at J, with 7 bases in the middle. Written as DNA, the CDR3 is TGTGCCAGCAGCGTAGTCGGGAGCTCCTACAATGAGCAGTTCTTC. Its protein is CASSVVGSSYNEQFF.

This chain links TRBV6-5 with TRBJ1-1, with a weak D call TRBD1 (5 bases). V was pared by 1 base and J by 5 bases, with 14 bases between. This CDR3 has 15 amino acids. CDR1 is MNHEY and CDR2 is SVGAGI in the germline V gene. The CDR3 DNA is TGTGCCAGCAGTTACTTCTCGGGACCAGTAACTGAAGCTTTCTTT. Translated, it gives CASSYFSGPVTEAFF.

In its sample, this clone was seen once. The CDR3 region has the DNA TGTGCCACGGGTAAGGGGGATACGCAGTATTTT. The encoded protein is CATGKGDTQYF. V gene TRBV24-1 combines with J gene TRBJ2-3; D is perhaps TRBD1 (5 bases). The CDR3 length is 11 residues. Trimming stripped 10 bases from V and 6 bases from J, with 10 bases between. Germline V gene sequence: CDR1 KGHDR, CDR2 SFDVKD.

V is TRBV19 and J is TRBJ1-1; D remains ambiguous. The CDR3 is made up of 14 amino acids. The germline V gene encodes CDR1 LNHDA and CDR2 SQIVND (reference sequence). Trimming pared 7 bases from V and 3 bases from J, leaving 15 bases between. The CDR3 sequence: CASTPAGGYTEAFF. CDR3 coding DNA: TGTGCCAGTACTCCGGCGGGCGGCTACACTGAAGCTTTCTTT. The whole variable domain, filled in from reference TRBV19 and TRBJ1-1, reads DGGITQSPKYLFRKEGQNVTLSCEQNLNHDAMYWYRQDPGQGLRLIYYSQIVNDFQKGDIAEGYSVSREKKESFPLTVTSAQKNPTAFYLCASTPAGGYTEAFFGQGTRLTVV.

The chain has TRBV30 and TRBJ2-1, with D hard to call. The CDR3 is made up of 12 amino acids. Per the germline V gene, CDR1 is GTSNPN and CDR2 is SVGIG (reference sequence). V was clipped by 1 base and J by 8 bases, with 9 bases between them. In DNA, the CDR3 is TGTGCCTGGAGTGGGGGTTTGGATGAGCAGTTCTTC. Translation: CAWSGGLDEQFF. The whole variable domain, filled in from reference TRBV30 and TRBJ2-1, reads SQTIHQWPATLVQPVGSPLSLECTVEGTSNPNLYWYRQAAGRGLQLLFYSVGIGQISSEVPQNLSASRPQDRQFILSSKKLLLSDSGFYLCAWSGGLDEQFFGPGTRLTVL.

The J gene is TRBJ2-1, the V gene TRBV4-2; 10 positions match TRBD2. Germline CDR1 reads LGHNA; CDR2 reads YNFKEQ. Trimming took 0 bases from V and 7 from J; bases not matched to a gene: 9. This CDR3 spans 17 amino acids. Here the CDR3 reads CASSQDKRAGGRNEQFF. The DNA for the CDR3 is TGTGCCAGCAGCCAAGATAAGAGAGCGGGAGGGAGGAATGAGCAGTTCTTC.

This CDR3 reads CASGSPPGTASNYGYTF. In DNA form, the CDR3 reads TGTGCTAGTGGTTCGCCTCCCGGGACAGCCTCTAACTATGGCTACACCTTC. The J gene is TRBJ1-2, the V gene TRBV12-5; the match to TRBD1 covers 7 bases. Unmatched junction bases numbered 11, after V lost 4 bases and J lost 0 bases. The CDR3 contains 17 residues. Per the germline V gene, CDR1 is LGHNT and CDR2 is FRNRAP.

The chain employs TRBV5-6 and TRBJ2-7; D might be TRBD1 or TRBD2, each matching 5 bases. CDR3 length equals 15 residues. The germline gives CDR1 SGHDT, CDR2 YYEEEE. The V gene lost 2 bases and the J gene lost 0 bases, with 12 bases spanning the gap. In DNA form, the CDR3 reads TGTGCCAGCAGCTTCCGGGACGTTGGCTCCTACGAGCAGTACTTC. Translation gives CASSFRDVGSYEQYF.

The genes are TRBV4-3 and TRBJ2-1; TRBD1 or TRBD2 may be the D gene (5 bases each). The CDR3 totals 15 residues. Germline CDR1 is LGHNA and CDR2 is YSLEER. The ends were cut back, 3 bases at V and 8 bases at J, with 17 bases in the middle. The CDR3 bases are TGCGCCAGCAGCCAGATAAGGGGCGGGTTCGATGAGCAGTTCTTC. Its protein is CASSQIRGGFDEQFF.

The chain joins TRBV4-2 to TRBJ1-6; D is undetermined. V shed 5 bases and J shed 0 bases, with 8 bases lying between them. Looked up from germline, CDR1 is LGHNA and CDR2 is YNFKEQ. This CDR3 region has 15 residues. The CDR3 here is CASSERSSYNSPLHF. The CDR3 DNA is TGTGCCAGCAGCGAGCGAAGCTCCTATAATTCACCCCTCCACTTT.

V and J are TRBV29-1 and TRBJ2-1, with no clear D. Trimming cost V 5 bases and J 0 bases, with 5 bases left between them. From germline, CDR1 is SQVTM and CDR2 ANQGSEA. This CDR3 contains 12 residues. The CDR3 protein is CSVWDSYNEQFF. The CDR3 bases are TGCAGCGTTTGGGACTCCTACAATGAGCAGTTCTTC.

The gene calls are TRBV28 and TRBJ1-5, with 7 bases fitting TRBD1. Per germline, CDR1 MDHEN and CDR2 SYDVKM. Trimming at V came to 3 bases and at J to 5 bases, leaving 7 bases not matched to a gene. This CDR3 comprises 15 residues. The CDR3, as DNA: TGTGCCAGCAGTTTGCTGCGGACAGGTTATCAGCCCCAGCATTTT. This codes for CASSLLRTGYQPQHF. The full variable domain, in which reference TRBV28 and TRBJ1-5 provide the parts outside the CDR3, is DVKVTQSSRYLVKRTGEKVFLECVQDMDHENMFWYRQDPGLGLRLIYFSYDVKMKEKGDIPEGYSVSREKKERFSLILESASTNQTSMYLCASSLLRTGYQPQHFGDGTRLSIL.

The rearrangement links TRBV5-1 to TRBJ2-5, with TRBD2 matching over 8 bases. V was pared by 0 bases and J by 6 bases, with 4 bases of the junction left unmatched. Germline V gene lookup returns CDR1 SGHRS and CDR2 YFSETQ. The CDR3 is 14 amino acids. The CDR3 DNA is TGCGCCAGCAGCTTGGGAGCGGGAGCGCAGACCCAGTACTTC. Translation gives CASSLGAGAQTQYF.

A note on this clone: Other nucleotide sequences from this sample produce the same CDR3. Written as DNA, the CDR3 is TGTGCCATCAGCGGGGACTCCTATAATTCACCCCTCCACTTT. Protein sequence: CAISGDSYNSPLHF. The chain carries TRBV10-3 and TRBJ1-6; no clear D gene. With 6 bases removed from V and 0 bases from J, the gap between germline ends came to 6 bases. The CDR3 is 14 residues long. CDR1 and CDR2 (germline): ENHRY, SYGVKD.

The V call is TRBV5-5, the J call TRBJ2-1, with D possibly matching TRBD2 (5 bases). The CDR3 covers 13 residues. The germline V gene encodes CDR1 SGHKS and CDR2 YYEKEE (reference sequence). Between the trimmed V and J ends, which lost 4 bases and 5 bases, there was a span of 10 bases. The CDR3 region is CASSLDYHNEQFF. The CDR3 DNA sequence: TGTGCCAGCAGCCTCGACTACCACAATGAGCAGTTCTTC.

V and J are TRBV9 and TRBJ2-7, with 8 positions matching TRBD1. Germline V gene data show CDR1 as SGDLS and CDR2 as YYNGEE. CDR3 length equals 14 residues. The trim removed 4 bases at V and 6 bases at J, leaving 9 bases unmatched. CDR3 DNA sequence: TGTGCCAGCAGCACTGCCCGGGACAGGTCCGAGCAGTACTTC. Amino acids: CASSTARDRSEQYF.

The V gene is TRBV7-2, the J gene TRBJ1-5, with D perhaps matching TRBD1 (5 bases). The CDR3 is 13 residues long. Germline V gene data show CDR1 as SGHTA and CDR2 as FQGNSA. V lost 4 bases, J lost 5 bases, and 9 bases lay in between. The CDR3 protein is CASSSVGDQPQHF. Written as DNA, the CDR3 is TGTGCCAGCAGCTCGGTGGGGGATCAGCCCCAGCATTTT.

The genes are TRBV12-5 and TRBJ1-1; D is undetermined. Germline V lookup: CDR1 LGHNT, CDR2 FRNRAP. The CDR3 runs to 13 residues. Trimming stripped 6 bases from V and 7 bases from J, with 15 bases between. The CDR3 region is CASGQSGGIEAFF. The CDR3 nucleotides read TGTGCTAGTGGGCAATCAGGTGGGATTGAAGCTTTCTTT.

The CDR3 loop reads CASSLQGAHNEKLFF. CDR3 nucleotides: TGTGCCAGCAGCTTACAGGGGGCCCATAATGAAAAACTGTTTTTT. This rearrangement joins TRBV7-8 to TRBJ1-4; 8 bases are shared with TRBD1. This CDR3 has 15 amino acids. In germline, CDR1 is SGHVS, CDR2 FQNEAQ. The V and J ends lost 2 bases and 4 bases, in that order; junction bases with no gene match: 3. Full variable domain (outside the CDR3, taken from reference TRBV7-8 and TRBJ1-4): GAGVSQSPRYKVAKRGQDVALRCDPISGHVSLFWYQQALGQGPEFLTYFQNEAQLDKSGLPSDRFFAERPEGSVSTLKIQRTQQEDSAVYLCASSLQGAHNEKLFFGSGTQLSVL.

The chain has TRBV9 and TRBJ1-6, with TRBD1 matching 8 bases. The V gene's germline CDR1 is SGDLS and CDR2 YYNGEE. This CDR3 is built from 15 residues. V dropped 3 bases and J dropped 8; count of bases not matched to a gene: 7. CDR3 loop: CASSDSTGEYSPLHF. The CDR3 DNA sequence: TGTGCCAGCAGCGACTCGACAGGGGAGTATTCACCCCTCCACTTT. Using reference TRBV9 and TRBJ1-6 for the parts outside the CDR3, the full variable domain is DSGVTQTPKHLITATGQRVTLRCSPRSGDLSVYWYQQSLDQGLQFLIQYYNGEERAKGNILERFSAQQFPDLHSELNLSSLELGDSALYFCASSDSTGEYSPLHFGNGTRLTVT.